These 2 T cell receptor beta chains were sequenced from one sample in a study of T-cell memory formation after mild COVID-19. In TCRdb, the 5' RACE reads were re-called with MiXCR into one record per CDR3 protein. The sample contains about 240,000 distinct CDR3 sequences, roughly 9.4% of which appear only once. Sequences were obtained from PBMCs or a T cell subset sorted from them (not recorded which). The receptors derive from a man aged 18 to 35 who had mild COVID-19 (a few samples of this study predate the infection). Cell type and time point are not known.

The sample holds a few counts of this clonotype. This chain uses TRBV5-1 with TRBJ2-7; the match to TRBD1 covers 7 bases. V shed 0 bases, J shed 5 bases, and the junction held 2 bases outside the gene matches. There are 13 residues in the CDR3. Germline V gene lookup returns CDR1 SGHRS and CDR2 YFSETQ. Written as DNA, the CDR3 is TGCGCCAGCAGCTTGGACAGGGGTAACGAGCAGTACTTC. This gives the protein CASSLDRGNEQYF.

This clonotype was found many times. The chain has TRBV11-1 and TRBJ2-1, with 12 positions matching TRBD2. The V gene end was trimmed by 2 bases and the J gene end by 7 bases; junction bases not matched to a gene: 0. Germline lookup yields CDR1 SGHAT and CDR2 FQDESV (reference sequence). The CDR3 is made up of 14 amino acids. This CDR3 reads CASSLLAGGNEQFF. As DNA, the CDR3 is TGTGCCAGCAGCTTACTAGCGGGGGGGAATGAGCAGTTCTTC.